These T cell receptor beta chains were read from a single sample in a study of blood T cell repertoires in COVID-19. The data were produced by immunoSEQ multiplex PCR, yet TCRdb's version contains in-frame clones alone and is incomplete. This table has about 110,000 clones, over 65% appearing once. Source material: peripheral blood. The receptors originated from a woman in her sixties with acute or convalescent COVID-19. Both conserved end residues are trimmed from each CDR3. The order of the fields is clone size, V gene, J gene, D gene, CDR3 protein. D genes are given only for firm matches. Not all rows give a size; the values are once, few, many and, for expanded clones, a class.

NA	TRBV20-1	TRBJ1-3	NA	SAPTSRGIY
NA	TRBV7-9	TRBJ2-7	NA	ASRSAGQNYEQY
NA	TRBV6-1	TRBJ1-2	TRBD1	ASGDRVRDYGYT
NA	TRBV5-1	TRBJ1-6	NA	ASSLMGYSPLH
NA	TRBV19	TRBJ2-7	NA	ASGQSYYEQY
NA	TRBV28	TRBJ2-3	TRBD2	ASSFSSRGGGGTQY
NA	TRBV7-8	TRBJ1-3	NA	ASSLGVTRGENTIY
NA	TRBV18	TRBJ1-3	NA	ASSLAGRGSGNTIY
NA	TRBV24-1	TRBJ2-3	TRBD1	ATSAWDRADTQY
NA	TRBV28	TRBJ1-4	NA	ASSFARGIARGTGKLF
NA	TRBV6-5	TRBJ1-4	NA	ASEGVGGNEKLF
once	TRBV28	TRBJ1-1	TRBD1	ASSFTGGAF
once	TRBV7-9	TRBJ1-5	NA	ASSLGSQGNQPQH
once	TRBV27	TRBJ2-1	NA	ASSLLGGSYNEQF
NA	TRBV27	TRBJ2-7	TRBD1	ASSFRDRAGEQY
NA	TRBV6-2/TRBV6-3	TRBJ1-5	TRBD1	ASSSSRGRVVNSNQPQH
few	TRBV5-1	TRBJ1-3	TRBD1	ASSSQGAGNTIY
NA	TRBV5-1	TRBJ2-3	NA	ASSLGTSTDTQY
NA	TRBV6-5	TRBJ2-5	NA	ASSPTPNERRAQY
NA	TRBV5-1	TRBJ1-2	NA	ASSLSGEGYGYT
NA	TRBV6-5	TRBJ1-6	TRBD1	ASNAGRQGSPLH
NA	TRBV10-2	TRBJ2-1	TRBD2	ASGVGSAVSSGSSSYNEQF